This TCR beta chain stems from a study of PD-1 blockade in classical Hodgkin lymphoma. Repertoires were generated with immunoSEQ multiplex PCR, while TCRdb's copy carries only in-frame clones and drops some. The data show some 110,000 clones, roughly 90% seen once. For this clone: Its antigen is as yet unknown.

Time point defined: cycle 4 day 1 (C4D1), after less than seven weeks of nivolumab. Each of the patients experienced relapse following autologous stem cell transplantation, and their brentuximab vedotin exposure differed. Trimming removed 8 bases at V and 2 bases at J, with 13 bases between. Germline V lookup: CDR1 SGHTA, CDR2 FQGNSA. There are 14 residues in the CDR3. Study-wide findings and caveats: Healthy donors reportedly exceeded newly diagnosed patients in baseline TCR diversity.

The genes are TRBV7-2 and TRBJ2-1; D tentatively fits TRBD1 or TRBD2 (6 bases each). This TCR came from a human donor with classical Hodgkin lymphoma. Specimen: peripheral blood mononuclear cells (PBMCs), collected before the fourth cycle of nivolumab. The CDR3 DNA sequence: TGTGCCAGCTATCACGGGGGCCCCTACAATGAGCAGTTCTTC. It encodes CASYHGGPYNEQFF.